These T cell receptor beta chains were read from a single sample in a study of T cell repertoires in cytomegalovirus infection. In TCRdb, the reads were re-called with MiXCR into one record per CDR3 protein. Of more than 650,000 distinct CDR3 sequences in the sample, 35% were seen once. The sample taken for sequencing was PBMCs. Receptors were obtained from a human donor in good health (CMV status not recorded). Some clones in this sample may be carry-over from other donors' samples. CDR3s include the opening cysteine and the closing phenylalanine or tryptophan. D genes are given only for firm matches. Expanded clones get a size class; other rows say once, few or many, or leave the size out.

CASSPPPWQGLNTGELFF | TGTGCCAGCAGCCCCCCCCCCTGGCAGGGGCTAAACACCGGGGAGCTGTTTTTT | few | NA | TRBJ2-2 | TRBV5-5
CASSLETRRGAFF | TGTGCCAGCAGCTTAGAAACCCGCCGGGGAGCTTTCTTT | NA | NA | TRBJ1-1 | TRBV7-8
CASRVNAETGELFF | TGTGCCAGCAGGGTAAATGCGGAGACCGGGGAGCTGTTTTTT | NA | NA | TRBJ2-2 | TRBV9
CASSSPIRNTEAFF | TGTGCCAGCAGTTCTCCGATCAGGAACACTGAAGCTTTCTTT | few | NA | TRBJ1-1 | TRBV28
CASSFRTTVDNSPLHF | TGTGCCAGCAGTTTCAGGACAACAGTAGATAATTCACCCCTCCACTTT | NA | NA | TRBJ1-6 | TRBV27
CASSLLISGTANYGYTF | TGTGCCAGCAGCTTGCTCATTTCCGGGACAGCGAACTATGGCTACACCTTC | NA | TRBD1 | TRBJ1-2 | TRBV7-2
CASKGQGAVNTGELFF | TGTGCCAGCAAGGGACAGGGGGCAGTGAACACCGGGGAGCTGTTTTTT | many | TRBD1 | TRBJ2-2 | TRBV6-1
CASSFPTGLVHTEAFF | TGTGCCAGTAGTTTCCCGACAGGGTTGGTTCACACTGAAGCTTTCTTT | few | TRBD1 | TRBJ1-1 | TRBV19
CATSDPGTVYGYTF | TGTGCCACCAGTGACCCCGGGACAGTCTATGGCTACACCTTC | few | TRBD1 | TRBJ1-2 | TRBV24-1
CAWSPVGEAFF | TGTGCCTGGAGCCCCGTGGGGGAGGCTTTCTTT | few | NA | TRBJ1-1 | TRBV30
CASSRAVEGQPQHF | TGTGCCAGCAGCAGAGCGGTGGAGGGTCAGCCCCAGCATTTT | NA | NA | TRBJ1-5 | TRBV12-3/TRBV12-4
CASSHDRGENQPQHF | TGCGCCAGCAGCCACGACAGGGGGGAAAATCAGCCCCAGCATTTT | once | TRBD1 | TRBJ1-5 | TRBV4-1
CASTHASGTGPDTQYF | TGTGCCAGCACCCATGCTTCGGGGACAGGGCCAGATACGCAGTATTTT | NA | TRBD1 | TRBJ2-3 | TRBV6-5
CASRLGTGVPDTQYF | TGTGCCAGCAGACTAGGGACAGGGGTCCCAGATACGCAGTATTTT | NA | TRBD1 | TRBJ2-3 | TRBV12-3/TRBV12-4
CSARDAAGSVGNQPQHF | TGCAGTGCTAGAGATGCCGCAGGGAGCGTTGGCAATCAGCCCCAGCATTTT | NA | NA | TRBJ1-5 | TRBV20-1
CASSRITTGIETQYF | TGTGCCAGCAGCCGAATAACGACAGGGATCGAGACCCAGTACTTC | NA | TRBD1 | TRBJ2-5 | TRBV6-8
CASRAQGVGFTEAFF | TGTGCCAGCAGAGCACAGGGGGTAGGGTTCACTGAAGCTTTCTTT | few | TRBD1 | TRBJ1-1 | TRBV6-1
CASSLFTNTGELFF | TGTGCCAGCAGCCTTTTCACTAACACCGGGGAGCTGTTTTTT | NA | NA | TRBJ2-2 | TRBV3-1
CASSEAPPRGDTEAFF | TGTGCCAGCAGTGAAGCCCCACCGAGGGGGGACACTGAAGCTTTCTTT | NA | NA | TRBJ1-1 | TRBV6-1
CASSHPGQGKNTEAFF | TGCGCCAGCAGCCACCCGGGACAGGGGAAAAACACTGAAGCTTTCTTT | NA | TRBD1 | TRBJ1-1 | TRBV4-1
CASGVGGVSGFYEQYF | TGTGCCAGCGGGGTGGGGGGGGTATCAGGATTTTACGAGCAGTACTTC | NA | TRBD2 | TRBJ2-7 | TRBV28
CASSQPRQGAGELFF | TGTGCCAGCAGCCAACCCCGACAGGGGGCCGGGGAGCTGTTTTTT | many | TRBD1 | TRBJ2-2 | TRBV7-2
CASSQKGGARGDEKLFF | TGCGCCAGCAGCCAAAAAGGGGGTGCTAGGGGGGATGAAAAACTGTTTTTT | NA | NA | TRBJ1-4 | TRBV4-1
CARSLTDRGTDTQYF | TGTGCCAGAAGCCTTACGGATAGGGGAACAGATACGCAGTATTTT | few | NA | TRBJ2-3 | TRBV5-3
CASSLAGGFYNEQFF | TGTGCCAGCAGCTTAGCGGGGGGGTTCTACAATGAGCAGTTCTTC | many | TRBD2 | TRBJ2-1 | TRBV7-8
CASSPNWTSGRYNEQFF | TGTGCCAGCAGCCCCAATTGGACTAGCGGGAGGTACAATGAGCAGTTCTTC | few | TRBD2 | TRBJ2-1 | TRBV7-9
CASSRQDSNQPQHF | TGTGCCAGCAGCCGACAGGATAGCAATCAGCCCCAGCATTTT | many | NA | TRBJ1-5 | TRBV27
CSTNRAGTSGRGEQFF | TGCAGTACTAACAGAGCCGGGACTAGCGGGAGGGGTGAGCAGTTCTTC | NA | TRBD2 | TRBJ2-1 | TRBV20-1
CASRPTSGRRNEQFF | TGTGCCAGCAGACCGACTAGCGGGAGGCGCAATGAGCAGTTCTTC | NA | TRBD2 | TRBJ2-1 | TRBV27
CASTLGRKNTEAFF | TGTGCCAGCACCTTGGGACGTAAAAACACTGAAGCTTTCTTT | NA | NA | TRBJ1-1 | TRBV28
CASSQAPGRRGNEQFF | TGCGCCAGCAGCCAAGCCCCCGGGAGGAGGGGCAATGAGCAGTTCTTC | NA | TRBD2 | TRBJ2-1 | TRBV4-1
CASSLGLAGVSYEQYF | TGTGCCAGCAGCTTAGGACTAGCGGGAGTCTCCTACGAGCAGTACTTC | few | TRBD2 | TRBJ2-7 | TRBV7-2
CASSPLTLELYF | TGTGCCAGCTCACCACTAACCCTTGAGCTGTACTTC | once | NA | TRBJ2-7 | TRBV18
CSAGKTGSGDTQYF | TGCAGTGCTGGGAAGACAGGGTCGGGAGATACGCAGTATTTT | NA | TRBD1 | TRBJ2-3 | TRBV20-1
CASKTSGSSYNEQFF | TGTGCCAGTAAGACTAGCGGGAGCTCCTACAATGAGCAGTTCTTC | few | TRBD2 | TRBJ2-1 | TRBV19
CATSRYRPGSYNSPLHF | TGTGCCACCAGCAGATACAGGCCCGGCTCCTATAATTCACCCCTCCACTTT | NA | NA | TRBJ1-6 | TRBV15
CASSVGREPGYEQYF | TGTGCCAGCAGCGTGGGACGGGAGCCGGGCTACGAGCAGTACTTC | NA | NA | TRBJ2-7 | TRBV7-2
CASSGNRESNEQFF | TGTGCCAGCAGCGGCAACCGGGAGTCCAATGAGCAGTTCTTC | few | NA | TRBJ2-1 | TRBV12-3/TRBV12-4
CASSKRVYGYTF | TGTGCCAGTAGTAAAAGGGTCTATGGCTACACCTTC | once | NA | TRBJ1-2 | TRBV19
CASSQVQTYNEQFF | TGTGCCAGCAGCCAAGTTCAGACCTACAATGAGCAGTTCTTC | NA | NA | TRBJ2-1 | TRBV14
CASSYQANTEAFF | TGTGCCAGCAGTTACCAAGCGAACACTGAAGCTTTCTTT | few | NA | TRBJ1-1 | TRBV6-5
CASSIGGSNSIQYF | TGTGCCAGTAGTATTGGGGGCTCGAACTCCATTCAGTACTTC | NA | NA | TRBJ2-4 | TRBV19
CASSQEPPPRVGPDTQYF | TGTGCCAGCAGCCAAGAACCCCCCCCCCGGGTTGGCCCAGATACGCAGTATTTT | few | NA | TRBJ2-3 | TRBV4-2
CASSLRSGGAAQVTQYF | TGTGCCAGCAGCTTAAGGTCAGGGGGAGCGGCCCAGGTGACCCAGTACTTC | few | TRBD1 | TRBJ2-5 | TRBV7-2
CAIRSESGAAYF | TGTGCCATCAGGAGTGAGTCGGGGGCAGCATACTTC | once | NA | TRBJ2-5 | TRBV10-3
CASSYGQSMNTEAFF | TGTGCCAGCAGCTACGGACAGTCCATGAACACTGAAGCTTTCTTT | many | NA | TRBJ1-1 | TRBV7-8
CASSGDSAYGYTF | TGTGCCAGCAGCGGGGACAGCGCCTATGGCTACACCTTC | few | TRBD1 | TRBJ1-2 | TRBV5-6
CASSQEVTSGGTYF | TGCGCCAGCAGCCAAGAGGTCACTAGCGGGGGAACGTACTTC | few | TRBD2 | TRBJ2-5 | TRBV4-1
CASYAGTGTHGELFF | TGTGCCAGCTACGCCGGAACCGGGACCCACGGGGAGCTGTTTTTT | NA | NA | TRBJ2-2 | TRBV12-3/TRBV12-4